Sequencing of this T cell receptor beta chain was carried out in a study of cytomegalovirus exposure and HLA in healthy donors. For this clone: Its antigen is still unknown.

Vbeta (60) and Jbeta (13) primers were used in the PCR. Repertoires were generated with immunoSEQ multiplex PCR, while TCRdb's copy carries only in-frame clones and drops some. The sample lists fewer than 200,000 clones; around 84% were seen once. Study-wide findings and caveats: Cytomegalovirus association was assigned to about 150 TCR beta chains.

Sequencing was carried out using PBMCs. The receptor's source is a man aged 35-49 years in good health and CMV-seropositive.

In DNA, the CDR3 is TGCGCCAGCACCAACTTGGGACTAGCGGGGTGGAACGACAATGAGCAGTTCTTC. This gives the protein CASTNLGLAGWNDNEQFF. The V and J genes are TRBV10-2 and TRBJ2-1; the match to TRBD2 covers 13 bases. Unmatched junction bases numbered 14, after V lost 7 bases and J lost 5 bases. This CDR3 contains 18 residues. Germline CDR1 reads WSHSY; CDR2 reads SAAADI.